Each of the 27 T cell receptor beta chains below was sequenced from the same sample in a study of control samples from healthy donors and cancer patients. Some clones are missing from TCRdb's copy, which holds only in-frame ones; the method was immunoSEQ multiplex PCR. This table holds under 140,000 clones, roughly 90% found once. The sequencing sample was made of PBMCs. These receptors came from a woman aged 60 to 75 with lung cancer.

CDR3 sequence reads: CSVKRDRSSGEQYF. CDR3 DNA: TGCAGCGTAAAACGGGACAGGAGCTCTGGCGAGCAGTACTTC. The chain is built from TRBV29-1 and TRBJ2-7; 8 bases agree with TRBD1. J lost 6 bases, V lost 6 bases, and 13 bases had no gene match. Germline CDR1 SQVTM, CDR2 ANQGSEA. This CDR3 contains 14 residues.

The J gene is TRBJ1-5, the V gene TRBV4-1; no reliable D call. The length of the CDR3 is 18 residues. Germline values: CDR1 MGHRA, CDR2 YSYEKL. Trimming cost V 2 bases and J 0 bases, with 17 bases left between them. CDR3 amino acids: CASSQFGPRLYSNQPQHF. The CDR3 DNA reads as TGCGCCAGCAGCCAATTCGGGCCCCGACTATATAGCAATCAGCCCCAGCATTTT.

This sequence joins TRBV4-2 and TRBJ1-5; D possibly corresponds to TRBD1 (6 bases). The germline V gene has CDR1 LGHNA and CDR2 YNFKEQ. Trimming cost V 3 bases and J 7 bases, with 19 bases left between them. The length of the CDR3 is 16 residues. The CDR3 protein is CASSHVPTGAVQPQHF. The CDR3, as DNA: TGTGCCAGCAGCCACGTACCGACAGGTGCCGTACAGCCCCAGCATTTT.

This chain connects TRBV7-6 to TRBJ1-6, with 9 bases lining up with TRBD1. Germline assignment: CDR1 SGHVS and CDR2 FNYEAQ. Losses at the gene ends were 1 base for V and 6 bases for J; bases not matched to a gene: 4. The CDR3 sequence is 16 residues long. CDR3 DNA sequence: TGTGCCAGCAGCTTAGGAGGGACAGGGTCTAATTCACCCCTCCACTTT. Translating gives CASSLGGTGSNSPLHF.

The genes are TRBV19 and TRBJ2-6; D call uncertain. Trimming cost V 9 bases and J 0 bases, with 21 bases left between them. The CDR3 runs 18 residues. Germline assignment: CDR1 LNHDA and CDR2 SQIVND (reference sequence). This CDR3 is CASTVSAAGVSGANVLTF. As DNA, the CDR3 is TGTGCCAGCACGGTTTCCGCGGCCGGCGTCTCTGGGGCCAACGTCCTGACTTTC.

The chain is built from TRBV5-1 and TRBJ1-2; 10 bases line up with TRBD1. Germline V CDR1 and CDR2: SGHRS, YFSETQ. The CDR3 length is 14 residues. Trimming cost V 4 bases and J 7 bases; bases outside gene matches: 7. CDR3 in amino acids: CASSEGTGEFGYTF. As DNA, the CDR3 is TGCGCCAGCAGCGAAGGGACAGGGGAATTTGGCTACACCTTC.

V is TRBV5-4 and J is TRBJ1-3; the match to TRBD1 covers 7 bases. Germline CDR1 and CDR2: SGHNT and YYREEE (reference sequence). V lost 2 bases and J lost 0; bases outside the gene matches: 5. The CDR3 is made up of 16 amino acids. CDR3 DNA: TGTGCCAGCAGCTTTATGACAGGGTCCTCTGGAAACACCATATATTTT. Its translation is CASSFMTGSSGNTIYF.

V usage is TRBV12-3 or TRBV12-4 and J usage is TRBJ2-1; the D is unclear. The CDR3 totals 13 residues. V shed 3 bases and J shed 4 bases, with 7 bases lying between them. The CDR3: CASSFGVYNEQFF. The CDR3 DNA follows: TGTGCCAGCAGTTTTGGTGTTTACAATGAGCAGTTCTTC.

This sequence joins TRBV6-5 and TRBJ1-1, with a tentative D call TRBD1 (5 bases). V was shortened by 2 bases and J by 5 bases, with 9 bases between the two germline ends. The CDR3 runs to 13 residues. CDR1 MNHEY and CDR2 SVGAGI come from the germline V gene. CDR3 DNA sequence: TGTGCCAGCAGTTACCAGGGCGGGACTGAAGCTTTCTTT. Protein product: CASSYQGGTEAFF.

With regard to this clone: The same CDR3 can be traced to other DNA sequences in this sample. This sequence joins TRBV18 and TRBJ1-2, with D maybe TRBD1 (5 bases). Trimming left V 2 bases short and J 2 bases short, with 12 bases between. The CDR3 runs to 15 residues. Germline values: CDR1 KGHSH, CDR2 LQKENI. Here the CDR3 DNA reads TGTGCCAGCTCACCATCCGGGACGGGCAACTATGGCTACACCTTC. Encoded protein: CASSPSGTGNYGYTF.

This clone occurred a few times. One end of the junction does not line up with germline, which may come from a read error. The gene calls are TRBV3-1 (or the pseudogene TRBV3-2) and TRBJ1-1; D possibly corresponds to TRBD1 (6 bases). Germline V gene lookup returns CDR1 LGHDT and CDR2 YNNKEL (reference sequence). The CDR3 runs 13 residues. CDR3 residues: CASRATGNAEAFF. The CDR3 nucleotides read TGTGCCAGCAGGGCTACAGGGAACGCTGAAGCTTTCTTT.

The rearrangement links TRBV10-3 to TRBJ1-3, with 8 bases fitting TRBD1. Per the germline V gene, CDR1 is ENHRY and CDR2 is SYGVKD. This CDR3 contains 16 residues. The V gene end was trimmed by 5 bases and the J gene end by 0 bases; junction bases not matched to a gene: 6. The CDR3 sequence: CAISNNRGSSGNTIYF. The CDR3 DNA is TGTGCCATCAGTAATAACAGGGGGAGCTCTGGAAACACCATATATTTT.

This chain links TRBV9 with TRBJ1-2; TRBD1 might be the D (6 bases). Germline CDR1 and CDR2: SGDLS and YYNGEE. V lost 0 bases, J lost 7 bases, and 19 bases lay in between. This CDR3 has 16 amino acids. The CDR3 protein is CASSVAGYRVSGGYTF. CDR3 bases: TGTGCCAGCAGCGTAGCTGGCTACAGGGTAAGTGGTGGCTACACCTTC.

The chain uses TRBV21-1 and TRBJ2-7; the listed D gene, TRBD1, was not tested against the DNA. TRBV21-1 is labeled a pseudogene. The CDR3 totals 10 residues. The CDR3 DNA reads as TGTGCCAGCAGCCACTACGAGCAGTACTTC. Protein product: CASSHYEQYF.

The table lists this clone with a few counts. The CDR3, as DNA: TGTGCCAGCAGCCAAGAAAGGCCTGGTGGAAACACCATATATTTT. Its protein is CASSQERPGGNTIYF. The chain joins TRBV4-2 to TRBJ1-3, with no clear D. V lost 0 bases and J 3 bases, leaving 9 bases between the germline ends. CDR3 size: 15 residues. Germline values: CDR1 LGHNA, CDR2 YNFKEQ.

This chain links TRBV30 with TRBJ2-3; maybe TRBD1 (6 bases). Trimming left V 2 bases short and J 4 bases short, with 10 bases between. Germline V lookup: CDR1 GTSNPN, CDR2 SVGIG (reference sequence). This CDR3 spans 13 amino acids. CDR3 region: CAWSQGNADTQYF. The CDR3 nucleotides are TGTGCCTGGAGTCAGGGGAACGCAGATACGCAGTATTTT.

The V gene is TRBV25-1, the J gene TRBJ2-7, with 9 bases that match TRBD2. Germline V gene data show CDR1 as MGHDK and CDR2 as SYGVNS. This CDR3 contains 15 residues. V lost 5 bases, J lost 0 bases, and 5 bases stayed unmatched. CDR3 nucleotide sequence: TGTGCCAGCAGTCTTCTAGCGGGGAGCTCCTACGAGCAGTACTTC. It specifies CASSLLAGSSYEQYF.

The rearrangement joins TRBV3-1 (or the pseudogene TRBV3-2) to TRBJ1-2, with D hard to call. Germline V gene data show CDR1 as LGHDT and CDR2 as YNNKEL (reference sequence). V was clipped by 1 base and J by 7 bases, with 10 bases between them. The length of the CDR3 is 13 residues. The CDR3 DNA is TGTGCCAGCAGCCAAGCTCCGTATGGTGGCTACACCTTC. It specifies CASSQAPYGGYTF.

V usage is TRBV7-8 and J usage is TRBJ2-1; TRBD2 matches at 7 bases. The CDR3 extends over 18 amino acids. J gave up 1 base and V 5 bases, and 14 bases lay outside the gene matches. CDR1 is SGHVS, CDR2 FQNEAQ, per germline. As DNA, the CDR3 is TGTGCCAGCAGCCCCTGGGATCGGCTAGCGGATTCCTACAATGAGCAGTTCTTC. It encodes CASSPWDRLADSYNEQFF. The variable domain in full, completed from reference TRBV7-8 and TRBJ2-1, reads GAGVSQSPRYKVAKRGQDVALRCDPISGHVSLFWYQQALGQGPEFLTYFQNEAQLDKSGLPSDRFFAERPEGSVSTLKIQRTQQEDSAVYLCASSPWDRLADSYNEQFFGPGTRLTVL.

The chain combines TRBV12-5 with TRBJ2-7, with D unresolved. The CDR3 sequence is 14 residues long. Trimming removed 2 bases from V and 2 bases from J, with 10 bases in between. The V gene's germline CDR1 is LGHNT and CDR2 FRNRAP. CDR3 DNA: TGTGCTAGTGGTTTGATGAATGGCCCCTACGAGCAGTACTTC. Its translation: CASGLMNGPYEQYF.

The chain recombines TRBV10-3 with TRBJ2-7; D call uncertain. V was pared by 7 bases and J by 2 bases, with 12 bases between. This CDR3 has 13 amino acids. Per the germline V gene, CDR1 is ENHRY and CDR2 is SYGVKD. CDR3 nucleotides: TGTGCCATCACCGCGCCGCCTACCTACGAGCAGTACTTC. This gives the protein CAITAPPTYEQYF.

This chain connects TRBV5-8 to TRBJ1-3, with D unresolved. CDR1 is SGHTS, CDR2 YDEGEE, per germline. This CDR3 is 15 amino acids long. The V end lost 0 bases, the J end lost 0 bases, and 7 bases lay between the germline ends. The CDR3 DNA sequence: TGTGCCAGCAGCTTGGGAGCCTTCTCTGGAAACACCATATATTTT. This gives the protein CASSLGAFSGNTIYF. The full variable domain, rest sourced from reference TRBV5-8 and TRBJ1-3, is EAGVTQSPTHLIKTRGQQATLRCSPISGHTSVYWYQQALGLGLQFLLWYDEGEERNRGNFPPRFSGRQFPNYSSELNVNALELEDSALYLCASSLGAFSGNTIYFGEGSWLTVV.

The chain recombines TRBV19 with TRBJ2-1; 8 bases map to TRBD1. J was trimmed by 5 bases and V by 3 bases; bases with no gene match: 6. There are 15 residues in the CDR3. CDR1 and CDR2 (germline): LNHDA, SQIVND (reference sequence). Written as DNA, the CDR3 is TGTGCCAGTAGTATGGTCACAGGGGGGAACAATGAGCAGTTCTTC. Translated: CASSMVTGGNNEQFF.

V and J are TRBV6-5 and TRBJ2-5; D is possibly TRBD2 (6 bases). The CDR3 is 14 amino acids. The germline V gene encodes CDR1 MNHEY and CDR2 SVGAGI. The germline V and J ends were trimmed by 2 bases and 2 bases, with 9 bases remaining between them. Here the CDR3 reads CASSYGGTQETQYF. CDR3 sequence (DNA): TGTGCCAGCAGTTACGGCGGGACGCAAGAGACCCAGTACTTC.

The chain joins TRBV11-2 to TRBJ1-2; D is perhaps TRBD1 (6 bases). Trimming shortened V by 2 bases and J by 7 bases, and 14 bases separated the two germline ends. This CDR3 contains 14 residues. The germline V gene encodes CDR1 SGHAT and CDR2 FQNNGV. CDR3 sequence (DNA): TGTGCCAGCAGCTTAATCTCCAGGGGAATTGGCTACACCTTC. Translated: CASSLISRGIGYTF.

The chain uses TRBV11-3 and TRBJ1-1; 8 bases match TRBD1. The CDR3 sequence is 15 residues long. With V trimmed by 5 bases and J by 0 bases, 5 bases remained unmatched. Germline V gives CDR1 SGHNT, CDR2 YENEEA. CDR3 nucleotides: TGTGCCAGCAGCCCCAGACAGGGGATGAACACTGAAGCTTTCTTT. It specifies CASSPRQGMNTEAFF.

The CDR3 loop reads CASSIDSPGQGQETQYF. The DNA of the CDR3 is TGTGCCAGTAGTATAGATTCGCCGGGACAGGGGCAAGAGACCCAGTACTTC. J is TRBJ2-5 and V is TRBV19, with 10 bases that match TRBD1. Germline V lookup: CDR1 LNHDA, CDR2 SQIVND (reference sequence). The CDR3 is made up of 17 amino acids. V shed 0 bases and J 2 bases; nucleotides not matched to a gene: 6.